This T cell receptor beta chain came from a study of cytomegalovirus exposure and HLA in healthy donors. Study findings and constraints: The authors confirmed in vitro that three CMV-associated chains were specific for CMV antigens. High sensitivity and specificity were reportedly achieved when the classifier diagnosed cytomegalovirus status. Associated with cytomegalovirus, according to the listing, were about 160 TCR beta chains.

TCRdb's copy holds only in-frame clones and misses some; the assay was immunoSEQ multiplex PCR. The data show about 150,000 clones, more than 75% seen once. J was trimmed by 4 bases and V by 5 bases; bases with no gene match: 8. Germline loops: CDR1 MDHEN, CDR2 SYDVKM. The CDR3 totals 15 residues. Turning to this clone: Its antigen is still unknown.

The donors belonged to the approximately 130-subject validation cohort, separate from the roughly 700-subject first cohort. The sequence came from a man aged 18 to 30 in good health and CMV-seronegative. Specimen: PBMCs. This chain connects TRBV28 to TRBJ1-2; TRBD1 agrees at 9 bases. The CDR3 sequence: CASSPGQGVVYGYTF. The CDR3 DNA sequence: TGTGCCAGCAGTCCGGGACAGGGAGTAGTCTATGGCTACACCTTC.